These T cell receptor beta chains were read from a single sample in a study of blood T cell repertoires in COVID-19. Clones were sequenced by immunoSEQ multiplex PCR, and TCRdb holds only the in-frame ones, with some missing. The sample lists about 230,000 clones, around 88% seen once, with about 2.3% in the top ten. The material sequenced was PBMCs or T cells enriched from blood (not recorded which). All receptors derive from a woman aged 40 to 55 with acute COVID-19. Both conserved end residues are part of each CDR3. A D gene is named only where the DNA matches it firmly. Expanded clones get a size class; other rows say once, few or many, or leave the size out.

V gene	J gene	clone size	D gene	CDR3 DNA	CDR3 protein
TRBV7-9	TRBJ1-1	.	.	TGTGCCAGCAGCGATGAGACAGGTAGCACTGAAGCTTTCTTT	CASSDETGSTEAFF
TRBV24-1	TRBJ2-5	.	TRBD2	TGTGCCACCAGTGATGGGAGGGAAGAGACCCAGTACTTC	CATSDGREETQYF
TRBV4-3	TRBJ1-2	.	.	TGCGCCAGCAGCCAAGAACGGGGGGGTATCAGTGGCTACACCTTC	CASSQERGGISGYTF
TRBV5-4	TRBJ2-1	.	TRBD2	TGTGCCAGCAGCCCCCCGGGACTAGCGGGCGCCAATGAGCAGTTCTTC	CASSPPGLAGANEQFF
TRBV5-1	TRBJ2-1	.	.	TGCGCCAGCAGCGGGGACACCGCCTCCTACAATGAGCAGTTCTTC	CASSGDTASYNEQFF
TRBV18	TRBJ2-7	.	.	TGTGCCAGCTCCCCGGTCAGGGAAGTCACCTACGAGCAGTACTTC	CASSPVREVTYEQYF
TRBV3-1/TRBV3-2	TRBJ2-5	.	.	TGTGCCAGCAGCCAAAGAGGCGGATCCCAAGAGACCCAGTACTTC	CASSQRGGSQETQYF
TRBV6-6	TRBJ1-1	.	.	TGTGCCAGCAGAACCCAATTGGACAGAAACACTGAAGCTTTCTTT	CASRTQLDRNTEAFF
TRBV29-1	TRBJ1-2	.	TRBD1	TGCAGCGTAGGAACAGGGGGGGATGGCTACACCTTC	CSVGTGGDGYTF
TRBV4-1	TRBJ2-1	.	TRBD2	TGCGCCAGCAGCCAAGTCGGCGGGAGATACAATGAGCAGTTCTTC	CASSQVGGRYNEQFF
TRBV5-3	TRBJ1-5	.	.	TGTGCCAGAAGCTTGGTACGGAGCAATCAGCCCCAGCATTTT	CARSLVRSNQPQHF
TRBV4-3	TRBJ1-1	.	TRBD1	TGCGCCAGCAGACTGGGACAGGGGGCTTTTGAAGCTTTCTTT	CASRLGQGAFEAFF
TRBV14	TRBJ2-6	.	.	TGTGCCAGCAGCCGCTTGACAGGCGTGTTCTCTGGGGCCAACGTCCTGACTTTC	CASSRLTGVFSGANVLTF
TRBV4-1	TRBJ1-4	.	.	TGCGCCAGCAGCACGACCGGGATGGAGAATGAAAAACTGTTTTTT	CASSTTGMENEKLFF
TRBV6-5	TRBJ2-1	.	TRBD1	TGTGCCAGCAGCCTAACCTCAGGGGGCGCCGGGCAAGAGTTCTTC	CASSLTSGGAGQEFF
TRBV5-1	TRBJ2-3	.	TRBD1	TGCGCCAGCAGCTTGGGACAGGGGGCGTCGGATACGCAGTATTTT	CASSLGQGASDTQYF
TRBV27	TRBJ1-1	.	TRBD1	TGTGCCAGCAGCCCTTCGACAGGGGGAGGGTATATCGAAGCTTTCTTT	CASSPSTGGGYIEAFF
TRBV9	TRBJ2-2	once	TRBD1	TGTGCCAGCAGCGCCCGGACAGGGTTGGTCGGGGAGCTGTTTTTT	CASSARTGLVGELFF
TRBV5-1	TRBJ1-1	.	.	TGCGCCAGCAGCTCCCTTTTGGGGGCAGGCACTGAAGCTTTCTTT	CASSSLLGAGTEAFF
TRBV10-1	TRBJ1-1	.	.	TGCGCCAGCAGTGATTCCCGCGCTGAAGCTTTCTTT	CASSDSRAEAFF
TRBV3-1/TRBV3-2	TRBJ1-1	once	.	TGTGCCAGCAGCCAAGGCGGGGGCCGGAACACTGAAGCTTTCTTT	CASSQGGGRNTEAFF
TRBV7-8	TRBJ1-6	.	.	TGTGCCAGCAGCACGACAGTGGAGACAAGCTCCTATAATTCACCCCTCCACTTT	CASSTTVETSSYNSPLHF
TRBV29-1	TRBJ1-2	.	TRBD1	TGCAGCGTTCTGGGACAGGGTGGCTACACCTTC	CSVLGQGGYTF
TRBV5-8	TRBJ1-5	.	TRBD1	TGTGCCAGCAAAGGGTTGGGGACAGGGAAGGCGCCCCAGCATTTT	CASKGLGTGKAPQHF
TRBV11-2	TRBJ1-6	.	TRBD1	TGTGCCAGCAGCAACAGGGGGGGGAATTCACCCCTCCACTTT	CASSNRGGNSPLHF
TRBV27	TRBJ1-2	.	TRBD1	TGTGCCAGCAGTTTATATGGGACAGCCGGGCGGGGCTACACCTTC	CASSLYGTAGRGYTF
TRBV7-6	TRBJ2-2	.	.	TGTGCCAGCAGCGGCTGGACAGATACCGGGGAGCTGTTTTTT	CASSGWTDTGELFF
TRBV30	TRBJ1-1	.	TRBD1	TGTGCCTGGAGGCCGATGGGACAGACGAACACTGAAGCTTTCTTT	CAWRPMGQTNTEAFF
TRBV30	TRBJ2-6	.	TRBD1	TGTGCCTGGAGTGATCAAATAAACAGGGGGCGCGGCTCTGGGGCCAACGTCCTGACTTTC	CAWSDQINRGRGSGANVLTF
TRBV7-2	TRBJ1-5	.	TRBD1	TGTGCCAGCAGCCCCCCAGGGGGTAGCAATCAGCCCCAGCATTTT	CASSPPGGSNQPQHF
TRBV11-2	TRBJ1-2	few	.	TGTGCCAGCAGCTTAGATCCAGGGCACTATGGCTACACCTTC	CASSLDPGHYGYTF
TRBV5-4	TRBJ2-7	once	TRBD1	TGTGCCAGCAGCTTACAGGGGGCTTACGAGCAGTACTTC	CASSLQGAYEQYF
TRBV7-2	TRBJ1-5	.	.	TGTGCCAGCAGCTCGAGACTCAATCAGCCCCAGCATTTT	CASSSRLNQPQHF
TRBV5-1	TRBJ1-2	.	.	TGCGCCAGCAGCTTGGTTCCCTCTAGCTATGGCTACACCTTC	CASSLVPSSYGYTF
TRBV24-1	TRBJ2-2	.	TRBD1	TGTGCCACCAGTGACGGTGACAGGGAGAGCGGGGAGCTGTTTTTT	CATSDGDRESGELFF
TRBV5-8	TRBJ2-5	.	.	TGTGCCAGCAGCTTTGGGCAGAAACCCCAAGAGACCCAGTACTTC	CASSFGQKPQETQYF
TRBV30	TRBJ1-1	.	TRBD1	TGTGCCTGGAGTAAGGGACAGGGTGGCTCTGAAGCTTTCTTT	CAWSKGQGGSEAFF